This TCR beta chain appears in the sequencing data of a study of T cells of healthy individuals. TCRdb redid the calling of the 5' RACE reads with MiXCR, one entry per CDR3 protein. The sample records about 96,000 distinct CDR3 sequences, approximately 15% being singletons. This TCR came from a human donor in good health.

DNA for the CDR3: TGTGCCAGCCTACTAAGTGGCACTGAAGCTTTCTTT. Its translation: CASLLSGTEAFF. The V gene is TRBV28, the J gene TRBJ1-1; no definite D call. The germline V and J ends were trimmed by 8 bases and 4 bases, with 11 bases remaining between them. The CDR3 is 12 amino acids. Per the germline V gene, CDR1 is MDHEN and CDR2 is SYDVKM.